This T cell receptor beta chain was sequenced in a study of a mutant IDH1 vaccine in newly diagnosed glioma. Points from the study as a whole: Apparently, pseudoprogression bore no relation to changes among the top peripheral T cell clonotypes.

V was cut by 3 bases and J by 1 base, with 12 bases left in between. Germline V lookup: CDR1 KGHSH, CDR2 LQKENI. This CDR3 has 16 residues. The data were produced by immunoSEQ multiplex PCR, yet TCRdb's version contains in-frame clones alone and is incomplete. The table lists around 64,000 clones, approximately 82% of them singletons. The time point is: baseline, week 1 (first vaccination visit). Documented treatment: pre-vaccination baseline after standard-of-care therapy. Comment on this clone: Antigen: not known.

The sample in question was peripheral blood mononuclear cells (PBMCs), obtained from a glioma patient treated with radiotherapy, temozolomide or both. This receptor was obtained from a woman aged 18-35 years with glioma. Some clones in this sample may be carry-over from other donors' samples. This chain links TRBV18 with TRBJ2-2, with D possibly being TRBD1 (6 bases). Here the CDR3 DNA reads TGTGCCAGCTCACCCGGGACACGGAAGAACACCGGGGAGCTGTTTTTT. The encoded protein is CASSPGTRKNTGELFF.